Shown below are 24 T cell receptor beta chains from a single sample sequenced in a study of cytomegalovirus exposure and HLA in healthy donors (dated by TCRdb to between 2016 and 2019). Library preparation was by the immunoSEQ multiplex PCR assay. A mixture of 60 forward primers for TCR Vbeta segments and 13 reverse primers for TCR Jbeta segments was used in the multiplex PCR. Imported from immuneACCESS, the table was reduced by TCRdb to in-frame sequences with V and J called. These copies leave out some clones; in studies compared against another copy, an unresolved V gene accounts for under half, and the cause of the remainder is not known. This sample is represented by approximately 88,000 clones; 60% to 75% of them were singletons. Approximately 3% of the sample is held by the ten biggest clonotypes. Sequencing used PBMCs. These receptor sequences come from a man in his 60s in good health and CMV-seronegative.

J is TRBJ2-1 and V is TRBV7-9; 7 bases align to TRBD2. Per germline, CDR1 SEHNR and CDR2 FQNEAQ (reference sequence). Losses at the gene ends were 7 bases for V and 9 bases for J; bases not matched to a gene: 18. The CDR3 consists of 16 residues. The CDR3 nucleotides read TGTGCCAGCACCGGAAGCGAGGCGGGAGTGAGGGCTGAGCAGTTCTTC. Translated, it gives CASTGSEAGVRAEQFF.

The J gene is TRBJ2-2, the V gene TRBV18; D might be TRBD1 (6 bases). Germline V lookup: CDR1 KGHSH, CDR2 LQKENI. The CDR3 runs 19 residues. The V gene lost 3 bases and the J gene lost 4 bases, with 24 bases spanning the gap. CDR3 sequence: CASSPMGVSRGHSTGELFF. DNA for the CDR3: TGTGCCAGCTCACCCATGGGGGTTTCTCGGGGACACTCCACCGGGGAGCTGTTTTTT. The full variable domain, with the rest looked up from reference TRBV18 and TRBJ2-2, is NAGVMQNPRHLVRRRGQEARLRCSPMKGHSHVYWYRQLPEEGLKFMVYLQKENIIDESGMPKERFSAEFPKEGPSILRIQQVVRGDSAAYFCASSPMGVSRGHSTGELFFGEGSRLTVL.

This clone was counted only a few times. This chain connects TRBV28 to TRBJ2-6; TRBD2 agrees at 7 bases. The length of the CDR3 is 15 residues. From germline, CDR1 is MDHEN and CDR2 SYDVKM. V lost 3 bases and J lost 2; bases outside the gene matches: 1. The CDR3 here is CASSLGGAGANVLTF. The CDR3 DNA follows: TGTGCCAGCAGTTTGGGGGGGGCTGGGGCCAACGTCCTGACTTTC.

J is TRBJ1-1 and V is TRBV7-3; D possibly corresponds to TRBD1 (6 bases). Germline assignment: CDR1 SGHTA and CDR2 FQGTGA. The CDR3 totals 13 residues. V lost 8 bases to trimming and J lost 1 base, with 11 bases between them. Written as DNA, the CDR3 is TGTGCCAGCTCAACACAGGGGAACACTGAAGCTTTCTTT. Its translation: CASSTQGNTEAFF.

The rearrangement uses TRBV2 and TRBJ1-3, with D unresolved. With 2 bases removed from V and 6 bases from J, the gap between germline ends came to 8 bases. Germline V gene data show CDR1 as SNHLY and CDR2 as FYNNEI. The CDR3 covers 13 residues. This CDR3 reads CASSEFRENTIYF. The DNA of the CDR3 is TGTGCCAGCAGTGAATTTCGGGAAAACACCATATATTTT.

J is TRBJ2-7 and V is TRBV30; possibly TRBD1 for D (7 bases). The CDR3 has 15 amino acids. V was pared by 0 bases and J by 2 bases, with 14 bases between. CDR1 GTSNPN and CDR2 SVGIG come from the germline V gene (reference sequence). The CDR3 DNA follows: TGTGCCTGGAGTGTAGGCGGGACAGTTACCTACGAGCAGTACTTC. Translating it yields CAWSVGGTVTYEQYF.

This clone was seen more than once but under ten times. CDR3 sequence (DNA): TGTGCCAGCAGTTTGGGCGGGAGGGCCCGCTACGAGCAGTACTTC. Its protein product is CASSLGGRARYEQYF. The chain combines TRBV6-5 with TRBJ2-7; TRBD2 matches at 9 bases. The CDR3 contains 15 residues. Germline CDR1 and CDR2: MNHEY and SVGAGI. With V trimmed by 4 bases and J by 3 bases, 7 bases remained unmatched.

The CDR3 sequence is CASSYRAATEAFF. In DNA, the CDR3 is TGTGCCAGCAGCTACAGGGCCGCCACTGAAGCTTTCTTT. The chain is built from TRBV7-2 and TRBJ1-1, with a weak D call TRBD1 (6 bases). The CDR3 extends over 13 amino acids. With 4 bases removed from V and 4 bases from J, the gap between germline ends came to 10 bases. Germline-derived CDR1 and CDR2 are SGHTA and FQGNSA.

CDR3 sequence (DNA): TGTGCCAGCAGCTTGGCCGTGAGCGGGTCAGATACGCAGTATTTT. Translating gives CASSLAVSGSDTQYF. This sequence joins TRBV5-6 and TRBJ2-3; D is possibly TRBD2 (6 bases). Germline V gives CDR1 SGHDT, CDR2 YYEEEE. The CDR3 is 15 residues long. Trimming shortened V by 0 bases and J by 4 bases, and 12 bases separated the two germline ends.

The table lists this clone with a few counts. The V gene is TRBV18, the J gene TRBJ2-2, with D perhaps matching TRBD2 (6 bases). The CDR3 spans 16 residues. Per the germline V gene, CDR1 is KGHSH and CDR2 is LQKENI. Trimming pared 1 base from V and 3 bases from J, leaving 12 bases between. CDR3 DNA: TGTGCCAGCTCACCACGGACGGGGGTGGACACCGGGGAGCTGTTTTTT. Encoded protein: CASSPRTGVDTGELFF.

J is TRBJ2-3 and V is TRBV4-2, with D possibly being TRBD2 (5 bases). The CDR3 length is 15 residues. V was shortened by 1 base and J by 2 bases, with 10 bases between the two germline ends. Germline V gene data show CDR1 as LGHNA and CDR2 as YNFKEQ. The chain's CDR3 is CASSQVSGNTDTQYF. Written as DNA, the CDR3 is TGTGCCAGCAGCCAAGTGTCCGGGAACACAGATACGCAGTATTTT.

This clone appeared once. The chain links TRBV18 to TRBJ1-5, with D perhaps TRBD1 (5 bases). Germline V lookup: CDR1 KGHSH, CDR2 LQKENI. The CDR3 has 14 residues. Between the trimmed V and J ends, which lost 3 bases and 3 bases, there was a span of 9 bases. CDR3 sequence reads: CASSPYGANQPQHF. The CDR3 region has the DNA TGTGCCAGCTCACCCTATGGGGCCAATCAGCCCCAGCATTTT.

The chain employs TRBV7-9 and TRBJ2-7, with 9 positions matching TRBD1. CDR1 is SEHNR and CDR2 is FQNEAQ in the germline V gene (reference sequence). The trim removed 0 bases at V and 5 bases at J, leaving 5 bases unmatched. The CDR3 length is 15 residues. Written as DNA, the CDR3 is TGTGCCAGCAGCTTAGCGCGGGACAGGGTCCACGAGCAGTACTTC. Its translation: CASSLARDRVHEQYF.

The V and J genes are TRBV5-4 and TRBJ2-3; D possibly corresponds to TRBD1 (6 bases). The CDR3 covers 13 residues. With 9 bases removed from V and 1 base from J, the gap between germline ends came to 12 bases. Germline CDR1 SGHNT, CDR2 YYREEE (reference sequence). The CDR3 loop reads CATSKGGTDTQYF. DNA of the CDR3: TGTGCCACCTCGAAGGGGGGCACAGATACGCAGTATTTT.

This clone was recorded only once. This chain uses TRBV27 with TRBJ1-3; D is uncertain. CDR1 MNHEY and CDR2 SMNVEV come from the germline V gene (reference sequence). Trimming took 1 base from V and 0 from J, leaving 4 bases between them. The CDR3 is made up of 14 amino acids. As DNA, the CDR3 is TGTGCCAGCAGTTTATACGGCTCTGGAAACACCATATATTTT. The encoded protein is CASSLYGSGNTIYF.

The V gene is TRBV5-1, the J gene TRBJ1-3, with 9 nucleotides matching TRBD1. Losses at the gene ends were 3 bases for V and 8 bases for J; bases not matched to a gene: 3. This CDR3 is 13 amino acids long. Germline V gene lookup returns CDR1 SGHRS and CDR2 YFSETQ. This CDR3 is CASSSGQGDTIYF. In DNA form, the CDR3 reads TGCGCCAGCAGCTCGGGACAGGGAGACACCATATATTTT.

The CDR3 bases are TGTGCCAGCAGCTTACAGTTATTGCGTGGGGGCCACAAATCAGATACGCAGTATTTT. Its protein is CASSLQLLRGGHKSDTQYF. The rearrangement uses TRBV7-9 and TRBJ2-3, with D possibly being TRBD1 (6 bases). CDR1 SEHNR and CDR2 FQNEAQ come from the germline V gene (reference sequence). With 2 bases removed from V and 4 bases from J, the gap between germline ends came to 25 bases. The CDR3 is made up of 19 amino acids.

The rearrangement joins TRBV5-8 to TRBJ1-3, with 8 bases identical to TRBD1. This CDR3 region has 15 residues. The trim removed 7 bases at V and 2 bases at J, leaving 8 bases unmatched. CDR1 SGHTS and CDR2 YDEGEE come from the germline V gene. CDR3 sequence: CASAQGAFTGNTIYF. The CDR3 DNA is TGTGCCAGCGCTCAGGGGGCCTTCACTGGAAACACCATATATTTT.

The chain is built from TRBV5-1 and TRBJ2-5, with 8 bases lining up with TRBD1. Germline V lookup: CDR1 SGHRS, CDR2 YFSETQ. V was pared by 5 bases and J by 1 base, with 7 bases of the junction left unmatched. This CDR3 is 15 amino acids long. CDR3 sequence: CASSGTGNLQETQYF. CDR3 coding DNA: TGCGCCAGCAGTGGGACAGGTAACCTCCAAGAGACCCAGTACTTC.

This clone was detected ten times or more. The chain uses TRBV28 and TRBJ2-7; D is undetermined. Trimming left V 1 base short and J 0 bases short, with 13 bases between. The germline gives CDR1 MDHEN, CDR2 SYDVKM. The CDR3 consists of 16 residues. CDR3 in DNA: TGTGCCAGCAGTTTATTCTCCGGCAGGTACTCCTACGAGCAGTACTTC. It codes for CASSLFSGRYSYEQYF.

The chain is built from TRBV5-1 and TRBJ2-7, with 7 bases that match TRBD1. Germline CDR1 reads SGHRS; CDR2 reads YFSETQ. CDR3 length: 12 amino acids. V shed 2 bases, J shed 6 bases, and the junction held 2 bases outside the gene matches. CDR3 nucleotides: TGCGCCAGCAGCTTAGGGGGCCTCGAGCAGTACTTC. Encoded protein: CASSLGGLEQYF.

The chain couples TRBV21-1 to TRBJ2-2; the table names TRBD2, a call not compared with the DNA. TRBV21-1 is a recognized pseudogene. The CDR3 length is 19 residues. The CDR3 spells CASSKALWASGPNTGELFF. In DNA, the CDR3 is TGTGCCAGCAGCAAAGCGCTTTGGGCTAGCGGGCCGAACACCGGGGAGCTGTTTTTT.

This clone has more than one count but fewer than ten. The chain recombines TRBV6-5 with TRBJ1-1, with D unresolved. V was pared by 1 base and J by 7 bases, with 4 bases between. Germline V CDR1 and CDR2: MNHEY, SVGAGI. This CDR3 region has 11 residues. Here the CDR3 reads CASSYFGEAFF. In DNA, the CDR3 is TGTGCCAGCAGTTACTTCGGTGAAGCTTTCTTT.

This clone was counted between two and nine times. V gene TRBV19 combines with J gene TRBJ1-1, with 7 positions matching TRBD1. This CDR3 region has 13 residues. J lost 6 bases, V lost 5 bases, and 6 bases had no gene match. Looked up from germline, CDR1 is LNHDA and CDR2 is SQIVND (reference sequence). The CDR3 is CASSARDSAEAFF. The CDR3 region has the DNA TGTGCCAGTAGTGCCCGGGACAGCGCTGAAGCTTTCTTT.